This T cell receptor (beta chain) was obtained from a study of blood T cell repertoires in COVID-19. Study-wide context: PBMCs, B-cell-depleted T cells, or T cells were the source of the cDNA or gDNA that made up the material.

This clone was counted a few times. The data were produced by immunoSEQ multiplex PCR, yet TCRdb's version contains in-frame clones alone and is incomplete. Among about 240,000 clones listed, roughly four fifths were seen once. CDR3 length: 13 residues. Deletions cut 2 bases from V and 5 bases from J, with 9 bases between. Germline CDR1 ENHRY, CDR2 SYGVKD. V usage is TRBV10-3 and J usage is TRBJ2-5, with D unclear. Sequencing was performed on peripheral blood. The origin of this receptor is a woman in her 70s with acute or convalescent COVID-19. In nucleotides, the CDR3 is TGTGCCATCAGTGAGCCGGGTTGGGAGACCCAGTACTTC. It yields the protein CAISEPGWETQYF.